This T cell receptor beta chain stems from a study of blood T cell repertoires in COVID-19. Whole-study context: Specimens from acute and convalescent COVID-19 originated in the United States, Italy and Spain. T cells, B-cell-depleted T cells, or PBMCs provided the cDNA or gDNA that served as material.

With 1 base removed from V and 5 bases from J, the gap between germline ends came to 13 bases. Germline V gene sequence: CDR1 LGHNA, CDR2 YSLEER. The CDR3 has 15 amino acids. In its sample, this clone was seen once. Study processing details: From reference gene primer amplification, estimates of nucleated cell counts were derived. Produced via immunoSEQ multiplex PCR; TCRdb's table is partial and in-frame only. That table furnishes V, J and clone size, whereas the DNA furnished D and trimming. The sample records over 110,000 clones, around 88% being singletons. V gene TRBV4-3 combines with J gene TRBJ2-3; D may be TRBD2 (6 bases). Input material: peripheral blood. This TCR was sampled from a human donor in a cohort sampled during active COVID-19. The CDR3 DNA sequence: TGCGCCAGCAGCCAAGGATCGCGGGGTCAAGATACGCAGTATTTT. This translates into CASSQGSRGQDTQYF.